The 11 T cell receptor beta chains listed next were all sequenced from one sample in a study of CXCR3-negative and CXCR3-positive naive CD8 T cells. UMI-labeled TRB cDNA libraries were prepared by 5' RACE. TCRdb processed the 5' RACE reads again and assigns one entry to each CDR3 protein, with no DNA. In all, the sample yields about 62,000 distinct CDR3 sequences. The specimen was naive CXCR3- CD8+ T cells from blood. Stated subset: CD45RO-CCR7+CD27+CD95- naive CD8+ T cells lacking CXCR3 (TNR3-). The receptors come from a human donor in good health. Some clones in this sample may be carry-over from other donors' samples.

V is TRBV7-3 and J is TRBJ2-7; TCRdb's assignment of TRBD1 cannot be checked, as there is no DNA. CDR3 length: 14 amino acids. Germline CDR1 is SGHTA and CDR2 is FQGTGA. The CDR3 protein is CASSHGDPGYEQYF.

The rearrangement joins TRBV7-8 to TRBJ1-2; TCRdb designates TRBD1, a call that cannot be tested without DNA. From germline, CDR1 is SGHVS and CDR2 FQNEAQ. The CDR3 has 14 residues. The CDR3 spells CASSLRTGMGGYTF. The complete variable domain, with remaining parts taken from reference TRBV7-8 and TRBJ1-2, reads GAGVSQSPRYKVAKRGQDVALRCDPISGHVSLFWYQQALGQGPEFLTYFQNEAQLDKSGLPSDRFFAERPEGSVSTLKIQRTQQEDSAVYLCASSLRTGMGGYTFGSGTRLTVV.

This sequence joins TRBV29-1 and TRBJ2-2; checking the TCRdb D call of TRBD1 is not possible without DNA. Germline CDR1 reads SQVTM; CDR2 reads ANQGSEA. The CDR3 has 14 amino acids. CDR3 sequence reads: CSVVGGGNTGELFF.

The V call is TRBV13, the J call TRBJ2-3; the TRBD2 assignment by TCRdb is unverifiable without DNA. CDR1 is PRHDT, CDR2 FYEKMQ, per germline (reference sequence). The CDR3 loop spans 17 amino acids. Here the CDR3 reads CASSLVYSGGATDTQYF.

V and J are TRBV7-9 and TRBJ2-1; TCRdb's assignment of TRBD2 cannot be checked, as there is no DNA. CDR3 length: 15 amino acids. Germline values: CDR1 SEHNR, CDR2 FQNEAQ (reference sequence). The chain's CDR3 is CASSASGFSYNEQFF.

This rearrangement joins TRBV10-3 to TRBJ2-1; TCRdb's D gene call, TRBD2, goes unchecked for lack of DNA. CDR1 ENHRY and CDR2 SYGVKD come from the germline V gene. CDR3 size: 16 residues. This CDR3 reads CAISLIAGVPYNEQFF.

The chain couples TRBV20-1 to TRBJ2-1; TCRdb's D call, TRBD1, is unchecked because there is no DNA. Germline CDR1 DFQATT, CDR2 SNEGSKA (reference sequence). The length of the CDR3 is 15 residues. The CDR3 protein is CSAATGLSSYNEQFF.

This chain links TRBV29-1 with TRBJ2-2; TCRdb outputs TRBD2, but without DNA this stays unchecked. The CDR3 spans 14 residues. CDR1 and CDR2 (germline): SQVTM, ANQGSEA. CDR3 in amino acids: CSVEGLEGGGELFF.

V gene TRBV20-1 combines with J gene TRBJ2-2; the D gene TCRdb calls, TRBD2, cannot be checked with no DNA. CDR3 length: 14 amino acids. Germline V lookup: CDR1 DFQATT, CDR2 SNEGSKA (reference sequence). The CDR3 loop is CSASPEVVPGELFF.

The CDR3 loop is CSVWTGSHFGYTF. This rearrangement joins TRBV29-1 to TRBJ1-2; the TCRdb D gene call, TRBD1, has no DNA to confirm it. Germline CDR1 and CDR2: SQVTM and ANQGSEA. The CDR3 has 13 amino acids. Full variable domain (missing parts from reference TRBV29-1 and TRBJ1-2): SAVISQKPSRDICQRGTSLTIQCQVDSQVTMMFWYRQQPGQSLTLIATANQGSEATYESGFVIDKFPISRPNLTFSTLTVSNMSPEDSSIYLCSVWTGSHFGYTFGSGTRLTVV.

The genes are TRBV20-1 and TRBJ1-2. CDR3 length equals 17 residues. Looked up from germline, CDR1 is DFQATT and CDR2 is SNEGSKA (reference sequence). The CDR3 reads CSAREYLVAGPNYGYTF.